These 8 T cell receptor beta chains were sequenced from one sample in a study of glioma-infiltrating T cells after dendritic cell vaccination. Sequenced by immunoSEQ multiplex PCR; TCRdb stores in-frame clones only, minus some. The data hold fewer than 85,000 clones, with around 79% observed a single time. Sequencing was performed on blood, taken before dendritic cell vaccination. The receptors were sampled from a human donor with glioblastoma.

The rearrangement uses TRBV6-6 and TRBJ2-2; D gene ambiguous. V was pared by 6 bases and J by 0 bases, with 5 bases between. The CDR3 runs 13 residues. Germline V lookup: CDR1 MNHNY, CDR2 SVGAGI (reference sequence). The CDR3 coding sequence is TGTGCCAGCAGGTTCGCGAACACCGGGGAGCTGTTTTTT. It yields the protein CASRFANTGELFF.

The chain is built from TRBV12-5 and TRBJ2-7; D is perhaps TRBD2 (5 bases). This CDR3 has 10 amino acids. Germline CDR1 reads LGHNT; CDR2 reads FRNRAP. The CDR3 DNA sequence: TGTGCTAGTGTGTCCTCTCCCCGGGGTGTC. Protein sequence: CASVSSPRGV.

The chain combines TRBV25-1 with TRBJ1-3; D might be TRBD1 (5 bases). Germline values: CDR1 MGHDK, CDR2 SYGVNS. This CDR3 has 18 residues. V was shortened by 1 base and J by 0 bases, with 16 bases between the two germline ends. CDR3 loop: CASSEWGGGGRSGNTIYF. The CDR3 coding sequence is TGTGCCAGCAGTGAATGGGGAGGCGGGGGACGCTCTGGAAACACCATATATTTT.

V usage is TRBV6-5 and J usage is TRBJ1-1, with no clear D. V was shortened by 5 bases and J by 6 bases, with 16 bases between the two germline ends. There are 14 residues in the CDR3. Germline CDR1 and CDR2: MNHEY and SVGAGI. In nucleotides, the CDR3 is TGTGCCAGCAGTAGAGGGTACTCTGGTCCTGAAGCTTTCTTT. Protein product: CASSRGYSGPEAFF.

V usage is TRBV11-1 and J usage is TRBJ2-7; D call uncertain. In germline, CDR1 is SGHAT, CDR2 FQDESV (reference sequence). V was clipped by 2 bases and J by 0 bases, with 8 bases between them. The CDR3 has 14 residues. The CDR3, as DNA: TGTGCCAGCAGCTTAAGCCGGAGCTCCTACGAGCAGTACGTC. Protein product: CASSLSRSSYEQYV.

The CDR3 here is CASRASTGTSEDTF. Here the CDR3 DNA reads TGCGCCAGCAGAGCAAGCACCGGGACATCCGAAGACACCTTC. V usage is TRBV5-1 and J usage is TRBJ1-2; a possible D gene is TRBD1 (6 bases). V was clipped by 5 bases and J by 12 bases, with 23 bases between them. In germline, CDR1 is SGHRS, CDR2 YFSETQ. The CDR3 is 14 residues long.

The chain carries TRBV5-4 and TRBJ2-3, with TRBD2 identical over 7 bases. The CDR3 is 18 amino acids. The ends lost 1 base at V and 0 bases at J; junction bases unmatched: 11. Per germline, CDR1 SGHNT and CDR2 YYREEE (reference sequence). CDR3 DNA sequence: TGTGCCAGCAGCTTGAGACTAGCAGGAGGCCCTAGCACAGATACGCAGTATTTT. Its translation is CASSLRLAGGPSTDTQYF.

This clone was detected only once. The chain links TRBV27 to TRBJ1-2, with D hard to call. CDR1 MNHEY and CDR2 SMNVEV come from the germline V gene (reference sequence). V lost 3 bases and J 4 bases, leaving 18 bases between the germline ends. This CDR3 region has 16 residues. Here the CDR3 reads CASSFQRYNLFYGYTF. The CDR3 DNA is TGTGCCAGCAGTTTCCAGCGGTACAATCTCTTCTATGGCTACACCTTC.